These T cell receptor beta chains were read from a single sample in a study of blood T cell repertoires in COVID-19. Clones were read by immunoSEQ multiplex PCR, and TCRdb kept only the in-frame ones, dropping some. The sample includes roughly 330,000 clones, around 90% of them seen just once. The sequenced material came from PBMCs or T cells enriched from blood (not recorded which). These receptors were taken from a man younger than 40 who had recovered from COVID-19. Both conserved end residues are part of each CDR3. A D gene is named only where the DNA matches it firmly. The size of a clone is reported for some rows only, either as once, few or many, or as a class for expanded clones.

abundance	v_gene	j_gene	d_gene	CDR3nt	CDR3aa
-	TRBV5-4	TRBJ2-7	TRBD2	TGTGCCAGCAGCTCTTCCGGGACTAGCGGGGGGGCCTACGAGCAGTACTTC	CASSSSGTSGGAYEQYF
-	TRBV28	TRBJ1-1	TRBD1	TGTGCCAGCAGTTCACCGACAGGGCGAAACACTGAAGCTTTCTTT	CASSSPTGRNTEAFF
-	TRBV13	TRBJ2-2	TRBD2	TGTGCCAGCAGTCTAGCGGGGGGCACCGGGGAGCTGTTTTTT	CASSLAGGTGELFF
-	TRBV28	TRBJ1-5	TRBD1	TGTGCCAGCAGTTTCCCTGGGACAGGGGACCAGCATTTT	CASSFPGTGDQHF
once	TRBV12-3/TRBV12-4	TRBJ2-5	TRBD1	TGTGCCAGCAGCCGGGACAGAGAAGAGACCCAGTACTTC	CASSRDREETQYF
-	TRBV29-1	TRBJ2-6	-	TGCAGCGTTGAACAGGGGAGTGCCAACGTCCTGACTTTC	CSVEQGSANVLTF
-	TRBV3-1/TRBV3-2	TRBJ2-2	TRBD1	TGTGCCAGCAGCCGGACCGGGACAGGGTTCACCGGGGAGCTGTTTTTT	CASSRTGTGFTGELFF
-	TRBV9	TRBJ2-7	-	TGTGCCAGCAGCGTAGGGCCGACATACGAGCAGTACTTC	CASSVGPTYEQYF
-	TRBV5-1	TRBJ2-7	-	TGCGCCAGCAGCTCCGGGACACCCTCCTACGAGCAGTACTTC	CASSSGTPSYEQYF
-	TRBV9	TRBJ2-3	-	TGTGCCAGCAGCGTAGCTGGCACAGATACGCAGTATTTT	CASSVAGTDTQYF
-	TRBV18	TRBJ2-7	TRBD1	TGTGCCAGCTCACCCGGACAGGGAAATTACGAGCAGTACTTC	CASSPGQGNYEQYF
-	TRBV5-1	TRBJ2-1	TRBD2	TGCGCCAGCAGCTCGGGCATGGGACTATCCCTCGGTTATGTCAATGAGCAGTTCTTC	CASSSGMGLSLGYVNEQFF
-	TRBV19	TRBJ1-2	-	TGTGCCAGTAGTACAGGGCTCCTTAACTATGGCTACACCTTC	CASSTGLLNYGYTF
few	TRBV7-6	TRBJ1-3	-	TGTGCCAGCAGCTTCGGAGGGGAAGTAGGAAACACCATATATTTT	CASSFGGEVGNTIYF
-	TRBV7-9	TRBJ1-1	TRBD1	TGTGCCAGCAGCTCAGGGGGTATATTGAACACTGAAGCTTTCTTT	CASSSGGILNTEAFF
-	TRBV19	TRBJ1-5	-	TGTGCCAGTAGTCGTAAGCGCAATCAGCCCCAGCATTTT	CASSRKRNQPQHF
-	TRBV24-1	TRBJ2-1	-	TGTGCCACCAGTGATTTAAGAGGAGCCTCCTACAATGAGCAGTTCTTC	CATSDLRGASYNEQFF
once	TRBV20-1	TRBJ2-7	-	TGCAGTGCAAGTCCCAGCTACGAGCAGTACTTC	CSASPSYEQYF
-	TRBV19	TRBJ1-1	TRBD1	TGTGCCAGTAGTAATGACAGGGATAACACTGAAGCTTTCTTT	CASSNDRDNTEAFF
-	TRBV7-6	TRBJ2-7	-	TGTGCCAGCAGCCGGAGCCGGGTCAACTACGAGCAGTACTTC	CASSRSRVNYEQYF
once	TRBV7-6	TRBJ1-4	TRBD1	TGTGCCAGCAGCCAAACGGGGACAGGGAATGAAAAACTGTTTTTT	CASSQTGTGNEKLFF
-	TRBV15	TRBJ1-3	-	TGTGTTGTCAGCCCGGGGTACTCTGGAAACACCATATATTTT	CVVSPGYSGNTIYF
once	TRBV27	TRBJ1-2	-	TGTGCCAGCAGTTTAAACGGGAACTATGGCTACACCTTC	CASSLNGNYGYTF
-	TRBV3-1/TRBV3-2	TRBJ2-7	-	TGTGCCAGCAGCCAAGCCGGGGGTAAGGGACACGAGCAGTACTTC	CASSQAGGKGHEQYF
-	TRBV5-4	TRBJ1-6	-	TGTGCCAGCAGCACCACAGGGTTGAATTCACCCCTCCACTTT	CASSTTGLNSPLHF
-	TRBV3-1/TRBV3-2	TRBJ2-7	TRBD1	TGTGCCAGCAGCCAAGAAAGGGGTGGGACAGGGAGGTTCGAGCAGTACTTC	CASSQERGGTGRFEQYF
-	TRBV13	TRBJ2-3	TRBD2	TGTGCCAGCAGCTTACTGGGGGGGGGCACAGATACGCAGTATTTT	CASSLLGGGTDTQYF
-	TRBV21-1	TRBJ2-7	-	TGTGCCAGCAGCAAATGCCAGCGGGGGGAAAGGGAGCAGTACTTC	CASSKCQRGEREQYF
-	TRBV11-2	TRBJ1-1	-	TGTGCCAGCAGCTTGGCGGGGGAAGCTTTCTTT	CASSLAGEAFF
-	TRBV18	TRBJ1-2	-	TGTGCCAGCTCACCAGACTCCAACTATGGCTACACCTTC	CASSPDSNYGYTF
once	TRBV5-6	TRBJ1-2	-	TGTGCCAGCACCCCAACAGGGTTTAACTATGGCTACACCTTC	CASTPTGFNYGYTF
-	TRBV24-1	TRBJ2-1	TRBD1	TGTGCCACCAGTGATTTCGGAATTACCGGGACAGGGATTTTCAAGCAGTTCTTC	CATSDFGITGTGIFKQFF
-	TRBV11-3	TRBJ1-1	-	TGTGCCAGCAGCTATTTCGGGGGTGAAGCTTTCTTT	CASSYFGGEAFF
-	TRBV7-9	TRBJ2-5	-	TGTGCCAGCAGCTCGGACTGGCAAGAGACCCAGTACTTC	CASSSDWQETQYF
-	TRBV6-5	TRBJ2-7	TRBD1	TGTGCCAGCAGTCAGCCCCGACAGGGCAACTACGAGCAGTACTTC	CASSQPRQGNYEQYF
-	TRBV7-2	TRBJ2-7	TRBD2	TGTGCCAGCAGCTTAGTAGCGGGGGGTTCCTACGAGCAGTACTTC	CASSLVAGGSYEQYF
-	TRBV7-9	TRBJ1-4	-	TGTGCCAGCAGCTTGGGTACGGGAACTAATGAAAAACTGTTTTTT	CASSLGTGTNEKLFF
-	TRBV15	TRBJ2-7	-	TGTGCCACCAGCAGAGACAGGACCTACGAGCAGTACTTC	CATSRDRTYEQYF
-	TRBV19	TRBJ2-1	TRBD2	TGTGCCAGTAGTATATCAGCGGGGAGTTACAATGAGCAGTTCTTC	CASSISAGSYNEQFF
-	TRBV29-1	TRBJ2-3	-	TGCAGCGTTGAAGGGGGGCAGGGACATAGAGATACGCAGTATTTT	CSVEGGQGHRDTQYF
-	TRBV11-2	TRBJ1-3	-	TGTGCCAGCAGCCGACTCACGCAGGGAAACACCATATATTTT	CASSRLTQGNTIYF
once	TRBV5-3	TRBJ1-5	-	TGTGCCAGAAGCCCCGGGACACCCTATAGCAATCAGCCCCAGCATTTT	CARSPGTPYSNQPQHF
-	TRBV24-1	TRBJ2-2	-	TGTGCCACCACGGGGAACAGGGCCACCGGGGAGCTGTTTTTT	CATTGNRATGELFF
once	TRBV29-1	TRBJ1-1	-	TGCAGCGTAGGGGGAGCCACTGAAGCTTTCTTT	CSVGGATEAFF
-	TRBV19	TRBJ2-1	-	TGTGCCAGTAGTATAGGCGGTAATGAGCAGTTCTTC	CASSIGGNEQFF
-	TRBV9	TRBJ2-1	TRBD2	TGTGCCAGCAGCGTAGCGGGGGGGCATTACAATGAGCAGTTCTTC	CASSVAGGHYNEQFF
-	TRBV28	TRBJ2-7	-	TGTGCCAGCAACCCGAGGGTTGGTCCAGGCGCCTACGAGCAGTACTTC	CASNPRVGPGAYEQYF
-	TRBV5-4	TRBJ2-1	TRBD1	TGTGCCAGCAGGAGAGAGGGGGCGCAGGCTGAGCAGTTCTTC	CASRREGAQAEQFF
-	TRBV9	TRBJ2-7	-	TGTGCCAGCAGCGTAGGTAATTCGTACGAGCAGTACTTC	CASSVGNSYEQYF
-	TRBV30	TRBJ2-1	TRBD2	TGTGCCTGGAGTTCTAGCGGCGATGAGCAGTTCTTC	CAWSSSGDEQFF
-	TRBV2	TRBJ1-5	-	TGTGCCAGCAGTAAGACAGCCCCTAATCAGCCCCAGCATTTT	CASSKTAPNQPQHF
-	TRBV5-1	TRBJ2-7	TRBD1	TGCGCCAGCGGACAGGGTGTTAACTACGAGCAGTACTTC	CASGQGVNYEQYF
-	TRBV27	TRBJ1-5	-	TGTGCCAGCAGACCCGGGGGGAGCGGCAATCAGCCCCAGCATTTT	CASRPGGSGNQPQHF
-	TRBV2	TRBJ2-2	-	TGTGCCAGCAGTGAGAGCGCCGGGGAGCTGTTTTTT	CASSESAGELFF